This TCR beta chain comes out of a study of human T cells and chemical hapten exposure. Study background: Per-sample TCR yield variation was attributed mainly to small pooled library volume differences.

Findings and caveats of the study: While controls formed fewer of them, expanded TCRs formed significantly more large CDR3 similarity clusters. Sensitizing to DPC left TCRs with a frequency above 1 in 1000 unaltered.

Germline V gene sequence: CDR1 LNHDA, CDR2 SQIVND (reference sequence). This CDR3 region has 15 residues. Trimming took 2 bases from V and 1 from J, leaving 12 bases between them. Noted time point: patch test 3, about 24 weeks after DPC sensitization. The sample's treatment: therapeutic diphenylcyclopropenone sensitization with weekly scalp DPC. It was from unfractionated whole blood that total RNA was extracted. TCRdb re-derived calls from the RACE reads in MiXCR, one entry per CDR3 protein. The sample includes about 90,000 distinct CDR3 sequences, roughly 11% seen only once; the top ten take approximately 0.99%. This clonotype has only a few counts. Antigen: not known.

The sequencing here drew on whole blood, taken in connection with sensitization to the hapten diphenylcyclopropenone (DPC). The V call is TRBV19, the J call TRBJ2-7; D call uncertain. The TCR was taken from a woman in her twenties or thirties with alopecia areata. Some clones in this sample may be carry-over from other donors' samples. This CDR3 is CASSITLAGSYEQYF. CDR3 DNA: TGTGCCAGTAGTATAACCCTGGCAGGTTCCTACGAGCAGTACTTC.